These T cell receptor beta chains were read from a single sample in a study of regulatory T cells in long-lasting Graves disease. One entry per CDR3 protein results from TCRdb running MiXCR on the multiplex PCR reads. The data show about 520,000 distinct CDR3 sequences, with about 12% seen just once and roughly 8.9% held by the top ten. These data also featured in a second study, about T cells in Graves' hyperthyroidism and ophthalmopathy.

The sequenced sample was peripheral blood mononuclear cells (PBMCs), obtained at new diagnosis, from a patient treated with antithyroid drugs. The receptors here all came from a woman aged 25-40 years with Graves disease. CDR3s include the opening cysteine and the closing phenylalanine or tryptophan. D genes are given only for firm matches. Where a row states a size, it is once, few, many or the class of an expanded clone; other rows omit it.

d_gene: NA
j_gene: TRBJ2-7
abundance: many
v_gene: TRBV6-1
CDR3nt: TGTGCCGGAGGGAGGTCCTACGAGCAGTACTTC
CDR3aa: CAGGRSYEQYF

d_gene: NA
j_gene: TRBJ2-7
abundance: few
v_gene: TRBV20-1
CDR3nt: TGCAGTGCCCGGGTTAACCGGGCAACTGGTGGCGAGCAGTACTTC
CDR3aa: CSARVNRATGGEQYF

d_gene: TRBD2
j_gene: TRBJ2-7
abundance: NA
v_gene: TRBV29-1
CDR3nt: TGCAGCGTTGAAGGGGGTAGCGGGCTTCTCTACGAGCAGTACTTC
CDR3aa: CSVEGGSGLLYEQYF

d_gene: NA
j_gene: TRBJ2-1
abundance: many
v_gene: TRBV18
CDR3nt: TGTGCCAGCTCCCCCCCGCTCGATCTCTACAATGAGCAGTTCTTC
CDR3aa: CASSPPLDLYNEQFF

d_gene: NA
j_gene: TRBJ1-5
abundance: many
v_gene: TRBV7-2
CDR3nt: TGTGCCAGCAGCCTTATCCGGACAGAACGGGGCAATCAGCCCCAGCATTTT
CDR3aa: CASSLIRTERGNQPQHF

d_gene: TRBD1
j_gene: TRBJ1-5
abundance: many
v_gene: TRBV28
CDR3nt: TGTGCCAGCAGTCCCGGGACAGGGAAGGATCAGCCCCAGCATTTT
CDR3aa: CASSPGTGKDQPQHF

d_gene: TRBD1
j_gene: TRBJ2-3
abundance: many
v_gene: TRBV28
CDR3nt: TGTGCCAGCAGACGACAGGGAACGGATACGCAGTATTTT
CDR3aa: CASRRQGTDTQYF

d_gene: TRBD2
j_gene: TRBJ2-7
abundance: many
v_gene: TRBV7-2
CDR3nt: TGTGCCAGCAGCCGAGCCACTAGCGGCTACTACGAGCAGTACTTC
CDR3aa: CASSRATSGYYEQYF

d_gene: NA
j_gene: TRBJ1-4
abundance: many
v_gene: TRBV3-1
CDR3nt: TGTGCCAGCAGCCAAGAATTCCGTCCCGCAACTAATGAAAAACTGTTTTTT
CDR3aa: CASSQEFRPATNEKLFF

d_gene: NA
j_gene: TRBJ2-1
abundance: NA
v_gene: TRBV5-1
CDR3nt: TGCGCCAGCGGCAAGCAGAACTACAATGAGCAGTTCTTC
CDR3aa: CASGKQNYNEQFF

d_gene: TRBD1
j_gene: TRBJ1-5
abundance: few
v_gene: TRBV20-1
CDR3nt: TGCAGTGCGAGGACAGGGAATAATCAGCCCCAGCATTTT
CDR3aa: CSARTGNNQPQHF